What follows are 29 T cell receptor beta chains derived from one specimen sequenced in a study of CD8 T cells in Susac syndrome. An amount of RNA that ranged from about 0.45 to 1 ug was reverse transcribed with random hexamers. TCRdb passed the immunoSEQ multiplex PCR reads through MiXCR, listing each CDR3 protein once. Of some 170,000 distinct CDR3 sequences listed, about 95% were seen once; the top ten hold approximately 0.099%. The sample taken for sequencing was CD4+ T cells from PBMCs. All receptors derive from a human donor with Susac syndrome.

The rearrangement joins TRBV11-2 to TRBJ2-1, with TRBD2 identical over 12 bases. The J segment lost 7 bases and the V segment lost 5 bases, leaving 12 bases of the junction unmatched. Germline V gives CDR1 SGHAT, CDR2 FQNNGV. The CDR3 spans 17 residues. DNA for the CDR3: TGTGCCAGCAGCCAAGGGGGACTAGCGGGTGTAGGTAATGAGCAGTTCTTC. Its translation is CASSQGGLAGVGNEQFF. Together with reference TRBV11-2 and TRBJ2-1, the CDR3 gives the full variable domain: EAGVAQSPRYKIIEKRQSVAFWCNPISGHATLYWYQQILGQGPKLLIQFQNNGVVDDSQLPKDRFSAERLKGVDSTLKIQPAKLEDSAVYLCASSQGGLAGVGNEQFFGPGTRLTVL.

The chain employs TRBV10-3 and TRBJ1-5; D unresolved. The germline CDR1 and CDR2 sequences are ENHRY and SYGVKD. There are 13 residues in the CDR3. V lost 3 bases and J 5 bases, leaving 8 bases between the germline ends. CDR3 loop: CAISESRDQPQHF. CDR3 DNA: TGTGCCATCAGTGAAAGTCGGGATCAGCCCCAGCATTTT.

V and J are TRBV20-1 and TRBJ2-3, with D tentatively TRBD2 (5 bases). This CDR3 is built from 12 residues. Germline V CDR1 and CDR2: DFQATT, SNEGSKA (reference sequence). Trimming took off 3 bases at V and 2 bases at J, with 6 bases between the two ends. The CDR3 DNA reads as TGCAGTGCTAGCGGGGACACAGATACGCAGTATTTT. Its protein product is CSASGDTDTQYF.

DNA for the CDR3: TGCAGTGCGGAGAGCACAGATACGCAGTATTTT. Encoded protein: CSAESTDTQYF. The gene calls are TRBV20-1 and TRBJ2-3, with D unclear. This CDR3 is built from 11 residues. V was clipped by 6 bases and J by 0 bases, with 4 bases between them. The germline V gene encodes CDR1 DFQATT and CDR2 SNEGSKA (reference sequence).

The chain links TRBV21-1 to TRBJ2-3; the table's D call, TRBD1, was not checked against the DNA. TRBV21-1 is designated a pseudogene. The CDR3 has 15 residues. CDR3 loop: CASSTPPASTDTQYF. The DNA for the CDR3 is TGTGCCAGCAGCACTCCCCCGGCCAGCACAGATACGCAGTATTTT.

This clonotype has more than one count but fewer than ten. CDR3 sequence: CASSLRQANYGYTF. The CDR3 DNA is TGCGCCAGCAGCTTGCGGCAGGCGAACTATGGCTACACCTTC. The chain is built from TRBV5-1 and TRBJ1-2, with D unresolved. The germline V gene encodes CDR1 SGHRS and CDR2 YFSETQ. The V gene lost 1 base and the J gene lost 2 bases, with 9 bases spanning the gap. The CDR3 covers 14 residues.

V and J are TRBV5-5 and TRBJ2-3, with D uncertain. V was pared by 0 bases and J by 3 bases, with 5 bases between. This CDR3 spans 13 amino acids. The germline V gene has CDR1 SGHKS and CDR2 YYEKEE (reference sequence). Here the CDR3 reads CASSLVATDTQYF. In DNA, the CDR3 is TGTGCCAGCAGCTTGGTAGCAACAGATACGCAGTATTTT. The full variable domain, completed using reference TRBV5-5 and TRBJ2-3, is DAGVTQSPTHLIKTRGQQVTLRCSPISGHKSVSWYQQVLGQGPQFIFQYYEKEERGRGNFPDRFSARQFPNYSSELNVNALLLGDSALYLCASSLVATDTQYFGPGTRLTVL.

A few counts support this clonotype. The rearrangement links TRBV6-1 to TRBJ2-5, with TRBD2 as a possible D gene (6 bases). Trimming cost V 6 bases and J 5 bases, with 19 bases left between them. Germline values: CDR1 MNHNS, CDR2 SASEGT. The CDR3 loop spans 15 amino acids. The CDR3 DNA reads TGTGCCAGCAGAAATTGGAGGGCCCACGGGGAGACCCAGTACTTC. Translation gives CASRNWRAHGETQYF.

The chain carries TRBV28 and TRBJ2-3; possibly TRBD1 for D (6 bases). This CDR3 comprises 15 residues. Germline CDR1 reads MDHEN; CDR2 reads SYDVKM. V was pared by 3 bases and J by 0 bases, with 10 bases between. The CDR3 is CASSLWDTSTDTQYF. CDR3 DNA: TGTGCCAGCAGTTTGTGGGACACCAGCACAGATACGCAGTATTTT.

The chain recombines TRBV12-3 or TRBV12-4 with TRBJ1-4; 7 bases align to TRBD1. The CDR3 contains 15 residues. Trimming cost V 2 bases and J 7 bases; bases outside gene matches: 7. CDR3 region: CASSLQAGGAEKLFF. CDR3 coding DNA: TGTGCCAGCAGTTTACAGGCAGGGGGTGCTGAAAAACTGTTTTTT.

J is TRBJ2-1 and V is TRBV2, with a weak D call TRBD2 (5 bases). Germline assignment: CDR1 SNHLY and CDR2 FYNNEI. Trimming took 6 bases from V and 6 from J, leaving 12 bases between them. The CDR3 covers 13 residues. CDR3 nucleotides: TGTGCCAGCAGACTAGACCCCTCCAATGAGCAGTTCTTC. The encoded protein is CASRLDPSNEQFF. Based on the CDR3 plus reference TRBV2 and TRBJ2-1, the full variable domain is EPEVTQTPSHQVTQMGQEVILRCVPISNHLYFYWYRQILGQKVEFLVSFYNNEISEKSEIFDDQFSVERPDGSNFTLKIRSTKLEDSAMYFCASRLDPSNEQFFGPGTRLTVL.

V usage is TRBV20-1 and J usage is TRBJ2-7; 7 nucleotides align to TRBD1. CDR3 length: 15 residues. Germline V gene data show CDR1 as DFQATT and CDR2 as SNEGSKA (reference sequence). J lost 1 base, V lost 2 bases, and 8 bases had no gene match. CDR3 protein: CSARSGDSSSYEQYF. The CDR3 bases are TGCAGTGCTAGATCCGGGGACAGTTCTTCCTACGAGCAGTACTTC.

In its sample, this clonotype was seen a few times. This chain uses TRBV12-3 or TRBV12-4 with TRBJ2-5; tentative D call: TRBD2 (5 bases). The V end lost 5 bases, the J end lost 5 bases, and 12 bases lay between the germline ends. The CDR3 is 13 amino acids. The CDR3 nucleotides are TGTGCCAGCAGTCAAGGGAGTTCGGAGACCCAGTACTTC. Translated: CASSQGSSETQYF.

The chain combines TRBV29-1 with TRBJ1-1; tentative D call: TRBD1 (5 bases). The V end was cut by 0 bases, the J end by 1 base, with 15 bases between. Germline V gene sequence: CDR1 SQVTM, CDR2 ANQGSEA. The CDR3 totals 16 residues. The CDR3 DNA reads as TGCAGCGTTGAAGACCCCAGGGCAGGGCCGAACACTGAAGCTTTCTTT. Amino acids: CSVEDPRAGPNTEAFF.

The chain joins TRBV3-1 to TRBJ2-7; TRBD1 is a possible D gene (6 bases). The V gene lost 4 bases and the J gene lost 3 bases, with 10 bases spanning the gap. This CDR3 is 13 amino acids long. Germline values: CDR1 LGHDT, CDR2 YNNKEL (reference sequence). Here the CDR3 reads CASSLLQGYEQYF. The CDR3 DNA reads as TGTGCCAGCAGCCTATTACAGGGCTACGAGCAGTACTTC.

This clonotype was detected only once. J is TRBJ2-1 and V is TRBV29-1; TRBD2 matches 9 bases. The germline CDR1 and CDR2 sequences are SQVTM and ANQGSEA. V lost 3 bases, J lost 6 bases, and 3 bases stayed unmatched. The CDR3 loop spans 13 amino acids. The CDR3 spells CSVEEREVNEQFF. CDR3 sequence (DNA): TGCAGCGTTGAGGAGCGGGAGGTCAATGAGCAGTTCTTC.

This clonotype appeared a single time. V usage is TRBV29-1 and J usage is TRBJ1-3, with TRBD1 as a possible D gene (5 bases). The CDR3 has 15 amino acids. The germline V gene encodes CDR1 SQVTM and CDR2 ANQGSEA. The ends were cut back, 4 bases at V and 0 bases at J, with 13 bases in the middle. The CDR3 region is CSVGYHDSSGNTIYF. The CDR3 nucleotides are TGCAGCGTTGGATACCACGACAGCTCTGGAAACACCATATATTTT.

The chain couples TRBV20-1 to TRBJ1-1; D remains ambiguous. Germline CDR1 and CDR2: DFQATT and SNEGSKA (reference sequence). V was clipped by 4 bases and J by 3 bases, with 9 bases between them. The CDR3 has 12 amino acids. The CDR3 nucleotides are TGCAGTGCTATTCTGCGGGACACTGAAGCTTTCTTT. It translates to CSAILRDTEAFF.

The chain carries TRBV28 and TRBJ2-4; 8 bases match TRBD2. From germline, CDR1 is MDHEN and CDR2 SYDVKM. This CDR3 comprises 16 residues. J lost 0 bases, V lost 6 bases, and 7 bases had no gene match. The chain's CDR3 is CASRFSGGVAKNIQYF. CDR3 bases: TGTGCCAGCAGATTCTCGGGGGGGGTAGCCAAAAACATTCAGTACTTC. Variable domain in full (rest from reference TRBV28 and TRBJ2-4): DVKVTQSSRYLVKRTGEKVFLECVQDMDHENMFWYRQDPGLGLRLIYFSYDVKMKEKGDIPEGYSVSREKKERFSLILESASTNQTSMYLCASRFSGGVAKNIQYFGAGTRLSVL.

This sequence joins TRBV20-1 and TRBJ2-1; D tentatively fits TRBD1 or TRBD2 (5 bases each). The CDR3 loop spans 15 amino acids. Trimming cost V 1 base and J 8 bases, with 18 bases left between them. The germline CDR1 and CDR2 sequences are DFQATT and SNEGSKA (reference sequence). The CDR3 DNA follows: TGCAGTGCTAGAGGAGGGACCCCCCCGGTCCATGAGCAGTTCTTC. The encoded protein is CSARGGTPPVHEQFF.

The V gene is TRBV18, the J gene TRBJ2-1; D perhaps matches TRBD2 (6 bases). The CDR3 spans 16 residues. From germline, CDR1 is KGHSH and CDR2 LQKENI. V was shortened by 4 bases and J by 6 bases, with 19 bases between the two germline ends. CDR3 in DNA: TGTGCCAGCTCACGGGGCGGGGAGCCTACTTTCAATGAGCAGTTCTTC. As protein: CASSRGGEPTFNEQFF. Full variable domain (outside the CDR3, taken from reference TRBV18 and TRBJ2-1): NAGVMQNPRHLVRRRGQEARLRCSPMKGHSHVYWYRQLPEEGLKFMVYLQKENIIDESGMPKERFSAEFPKEGPSILRIQQVVRGDSAAYFCASSRGGEPTFNEQFFGPGTRLTVL.

The chain uses TRBV20-1 and TRBJ2-1; 7 bases match TRBD2. V trimming: 6 bases; J trimming: 8 bases; junction bases outside the gene matches: 13. The CDR3 is 14 amino acids. Germline V gene sequence: CDR1 DFQATT, CDR2 SNEGSKA (reference sequence). CDR3 protein: CSATRTRSFDEQFF. CDR3 DNA: TGCAGTGCCACTAGGACTAGGAGTTTCGATGAGCAGTTCTTC.

The chain carries TRBV5-1 and TRBJ2-3; D perhaps matches TRBD2 (5 bases). CDR1 and CDR2 (germline): SGHRS, YFSETQ. V was clipped by 0 bases and J by 5 bases, with 10 bases between them. The CDR3 is made up of 14 amino acids. CDR3 region: CASSLGRGGDTQYF. The CDR3 DNA follows: TGCGCCAGCAGCTTGGGACGAGGAGGAGATACGCAGTATTTT.

The CDR3 DNA is TGTGCCAGCAGCTGGGGGACTAGCGGGACAGATACGCAGTATTTT. Its protein product is CASSWGTSGTDTQYF. This chain links TRBV3-1 with TRBJ2-3; TRBD2 aligns across 12 bases. The germline V gene encodes CDR1 LGHDT and CDR2 YNNKEL (reference sequence). J gave up 3 bases and V 5 bases, and 3 bases lay outside the gene matches. This CDR3 is built from 15 residues.

The chain recombines TRBV6-5 with TRBJ1-5, with unresolved D. V lost 6 bases and J lost 1, with 10 bases in between. This CDR3 region has 14 residues. Germline CDR1 and CDR2: MNHEY and SVGAGI. In nucleotides, the CDR3 is TGTGCCAGCAGCCGTATAGACAGCAATCAGCCCCAGCATTTT. Its translation is CASSRIDSNQPQHF.

This sequence joins TRBV3-1 and TRBJ1-1; no clear D. CDR3 length: 13 residues. Germline CDR1 is LGHDT and CDR2 is YNNKEL (reference sequence). Between the trimmed V and J ends, which lost 1 base and 2 bases, there was a span of 5 bases. This CDR3 reads CASSQAENTEAFF. The CDR3 DNA is TGTGCCAGCAGCCAAGCGGAAAACACTGAAGCTTTCTTT.

The V gene is TRBV15, the J gene TRBJ1-2; D is possibly TRBD1 (5 bases). V gave up 0 bases and J gave up 7 bases, with 12 bases separating them. In germline, CDR1 is LNHNV, CDR2 YYDKDF (reference sequence). This CDR3 is 14 amino acids long. CDR3 amino acids: CATSRDLAGSGYTF. The CDR3 DNA follows: TGTGCCACCAGCAGAGACTTGGCAGGGAGTGGCTACACCTTC.

The CDR3 region has the DNA TGTGCCTCCACATTGGGGATGGGGGAGACCCAGTACTTC. This codes for CASTLGMGETQYF. The chain couples TRBV7-9 to TRBJ2-5; D uncertain. The V gene lost 11 bases and the J gene lost 5 bases, with 18 bases spanning the gap. CDR3 size: 13 residues. Germline-derived CDR1 and CDR2 are SEHNR and FQNEAQ (reference sequence).

The chain combines TRBV29-1 with TRBJ1-5, with D perhaps matching TRBD1 (5 bases). The CDR3 has 13 residues. Trimming took 1 base from V and 7 from J, leaving 11 bases between them. The germline gives CDR1 SQVTM, CDR2 ANQGSEA. The chain's CDR3 is CSVEVGVGQPQHF. DNA for the CDR3: TGCAGCGTTGAAGTGGGGGTAGGACAGCCCCAGCATTTT.